The 2 T cell receptor beta chains given below trace back to one sample, sequenced in a study of blood T cells in healthy people across ages. Primed by a sample-barcoded 5' primer and a J-beta primer mix, a second PCR proceeded for about 7 to 11 cycles. TCRdb passed the 5' RACE reads through MiXCR, listing each CDR3 protein once. This sample yields about 1.6 million distinct CDR3 sequences, of which almost 35% are seen a single time; roughly 10% belongs to the top ten. The sample was blood. The origin of the receptors is a woman in her thirties in good health.

This chain joins TRBV4-1 and TRBJ2-5, with 11 bases that match TRBD1. The CDR3 covers 14 residues. J gave up 7 bases and V 2 bases, and 3 bases lay outside the gene matches. From germline, CDR1 is MGHRA and CDR2 YSYEKL. The CDR3 DNA reads as TGCGCCAGCAGCCAAACGGGACAGGGGGGGACCCAGTACTTC. It yields the protein CASSQTGQGGTQYF.

In this sample, this clonotype turned up a few times. The rearrangement uses TRBV28 and TRBJ2-5, with D hard to call. Near its end, the DNA agrees better with TRBJ2-7, so the J call may be wrong. This CDR3 region has 15 residues. The V gene's germline CDR1 is MDHEN and CDR2 SYDVKM. The CDR3 bases are TGTGCCAGCAGTCATGATCGTCCAGAGGTCGACGAGCAGTACTTC. Amino acid sequence: CASSHDRPEVDEQYF.